This is a list of T cell receptor beta chains from one sample in a study of shared clonotypes between healthy human individuals. Assay used: immunoSEQ multiplex PCR; TCRdb lists only in-frame clones, some missing. The repertoire holds roughly 2.4 million clones, with more than 90% as singletons. Input material: naive CD4+ T cells sorted from blood. The source of these receptors is a man younger than 35 in good health. Each CDR3 is given with its conserved first and last residue. The order of the fields is D gene, V gene, J gene, clone size, CDR3 protein, CDR3 DNA. The D gene is left open where the match is weak. Not every row has a clone size; where given, it reads once, few, many or a size class.

d_gene: -
v_gene: TRBV6-1
j_gene: TRBJ1-1
abundance: -
CDR3aa: CAITQRTHTEAFF
CDR3nt: TGTGCCATCACCCAGAGGACGCACACTGAAGCTTTCTTT

d_gene: -
v_gene: TRBV9
j_gene: TRBJ2-7
abundance: -
CDR3aa: CASSVGEGVPHEQYF
CDR3nt: TGTGCCAGCAGCGTAGGGGAGGGGGTTCCCCACGAGCAGTACTTC

d_gene: -
v_gene: TRBV23-1
j_gene: TRBJ2-7
abundance: -
CDR3aa: CASSQSGGRIVLNEQYF
CDR3nt: TGCGCCAGCAGTCAATCGGGGGGACGGATAGTTCTGAACGAGCAGTACTTC

d_gene: -
v_gene: TRBV4-2
j_gene: TRBJ2-7
abundance: -
CDR3aa: CASSQEASGRGYEQYF
CDR3nt: TGTGCCAGCAGCCAAGAAGCATCGGGGCGCGGGTACGAGCAGTACTTC

d_gene: TRBD2
v_gene: TRBV10-3
j_gene: TRBJ2-7
abundance: -
CDR3aa: CATSAVAGVLEQYF
CDR3nt: TGTGCCACCTCCGCAGTAGCGGGAGTTCTCGAGCAGTACTTC

d_gene: -
v_gene: TRBV5-1
j_gene: TRBJ2-3
abundance: -
CDR3aa: CASSQGGLADTQYF
CDR3nt: TGCGCCAGCAGCCAGGGGGGCCTAGCAGATACGCAGTATTTT

d_gene: TRBD1
v_gene: TRBV7-2
j_gene: TRBJ1-2
abundance: -
CDR3aa: CASSLGGGESNYGYTF
CDR3nt: TGTGCCAGCAGCTTAGGAGGGGGCGAATCCAACTATGGCTACACCTTC

d_gene: -
v_gene: TRBV30
j_gene: TRBJ2-7
abundance: -
CDR3aa: CAWSVRHLYEQYF
CDR3nt: TGTGCCTGGAGTGTAAGACACCTCTACGAGCAGTACTTC

d_gene: -
v_gene: TRBV6-1
j_gene: TRBJ2-2
abundance: -
CDR3aa: CASSVGGTHTGELFF
CDR3nt: TGTGCCAGCAGTGTAGGAGGGACTCACACCGGGGAGCTGTTTTTT

d_gene: -
v_gene: TRBV6-5
j_gene: TRBJ2-5
abundance: -
CDR3aa: CASSYSAQRGKETQYF
CDR3nt: TGTGCCAGCAGTTACTCCGCCCAACGGGGAAAAGAGACCCAGTACTTC

d_gene: TRBD1
v_gene: TRBV6-1
j_gene: TRBJ1-5
abundance: -
CDR3aa: CASRTTGAGNQPQHF
CDR3nt: TGTGCCAGCAGAACCACAGGGGCGGGAAATCAGCCCCAGCATTTT

d_gene: -
v_gene: TRBV7-9
j_gene: TRBJ1-1
abundance: -
CDR3aa: CASSLGAVLSTEAFF
CDR3nt: TGTGCCAGCAGCTTAGGAGCTGTTCTCAGCACTGAAGCTTTCTTT

d_gene: -
v_gene: TRBV6-5
j_gene: TRBJ2-5
abundance: -
CDR3aa: CASSPGGRETQYF
CDR3nt: TGTGCCAGCAGCCCAGGGGGGAGAGAGACCCAGTACTTC

d_gene: TRBD2
v_gene: TRBV7-2
j_gene: TRBJ2-3
abundance: -
CDR3aa: CASSFGLADPSTDTQYF
CDR3nt: TGTGCCAGCAGCTTCGGACTAGCGGACCCTAGCACAGATACGCAGTATTTT

d_gene: TRBD1
v_gene: TRBV10-3
j_gene: TRBJ2-7
abundance: -
CDR3aa: CAISGSVGQGAYEQYF
CDR3nt: TGTGCCATCAGTGGGTCGGTAGGGCAGGGGGCCTACGAGCAGTACTTC

d_gene: -
v_gene: TRBV4-3
j_gene: TRBJ1-1
abundance: -
CDR3aa: CASSQEGPGTEAFF
CDR3nt: TGCGCCAGCAGCCAAGAAGGTCCTGGGACTGAAGCTTTCTTT

d_gene: -
v_gene: TRBV5-1
j_gene: TRBJ1-3
abundance: few
CDR3aa: CASSLGQSSGNTIYF
CDR3nt: TGCGCCAGCAGCTTGGGACAGTCCTCTGGAAACACCATATATTTT

d_gene: -
v_gene: TRBV5-1
j_gene: TRBJ2-7
abundance: -
CDR3aa: CASSLAGRGVYEQYF
CDR3nt: TGCGCCAGCAGCTTGGCCGGCAGGGGCGTCTACGAGCAGTACTTC

d_gene: -
v_gene: TRBV4-3
j_gene: TRBJ2-5
abundance: -
CDR3aa: CASSQDQGETQYF
CDR3nt: TGCGCCAGCAGCCAAGACCAGGGGGAGACCCAGTACTTC

d_gene: TRBD1
v_gene: TRBV5-1
j_gene: TRBJ2-2
abundance: -
CDR3aa: CASTLQGADTGELFF
CDR3nt: TGCGCCAGCACCCTACAGGGGGCGGACACCGGGGAGCTGTTTTTT

d_gene: -
v_gene: TRBV30
j_gene: TRBJ1-6
abundance: -
CDR3aa: CAWSVPGNSPLHF
CDR3nt: TGTGCCTGGAGTGTACCGGGTAATTCACCCCTCCACTTT

d_gene: TRBD1
v_gene: TRBV6-5
j_gene: TRBJ1-3
abundance: once
CDR3aa: CASSQQGTGNTIYF
CDR3nt: TGTGCCAGCAGTCAACAGGGGACGGGAAACACCATATATTTT

d_gene: -
v_gene: TRBV2
j_gene: TRBJ2-7
abundance: -
CDR3aa: CASSGPRSYEQYF
CDR3nt: TGTGCCAGCAGTGGACCCCGCTCATACGAGCAGTACTTC

d_gene: TRBD2
v_gene: TRBV5-1
j_gene: TRBJ2-7
abundance: -
CDR3aa: CASSSTSGRAYEQYF
CDR3nt: TGCGCCAGCAGCAGTACTAGCGGGAGGGCCTACGAGCAGTACTTC

d_gene: TRBD2
v_gene: TRBV7-7
j_gene: TRBJ2-3
abundance: -
CDR3aa: CASSPGLAGPTDTQYF
CDR3nt: TGTGCTAGCAGCCCCGGACTAGCGGGGCCGACAGATACGCAGTATTTT

d_gene: TRBD2
v_gene: TRBV2
j_gene: TRBJ2-2
abundance: -
CDR3aa: CASRPRWEGWLFF
CDR3nt: TGTGCCAGCAGGCCCCGATGGGAGGGCTGGCTGTTTTTT

d_gene: TRBD1
v_gene: TRBV5-1
j_gene: TRBJ1-6
abundance: -
CDR3aa: CASSGGQGGNSPLHF
CDR3nt: TGCGCCAGCAGCGGAGGACAGGGGGGAAATTCACCCCTCCACTTT

d_gene: -
v_gene: TRBV7-8
j_gene: TRBJ2-1
abundance: few
CDR3aa: CASRIWDNEQFF
CDR3nt: TGTGCCAGCAGAATATGGGATAATGAGCAGTTCTTC

d_gene: -
v_gene: TRBV28
j_gene: TRBJ1-5
abundance: few
CDR3aa: CASRTPNQPQHF
CDR3nt: TGTGCCAGTAGGACTCCCAATCAGCCCCAGCATTTT

d_gene: TRBD2
v_gene: TRBV4-1
j_gene: TRBJ2-5
abundance: -
CDR3aa: CASSQEPGLAPVWETQYF
CDR3nt: TGCGCCAGCAGCCAAGAACCGGGACTAGCCCCCGTATGGGAGACCCAGTACTTC

d_gene: TRBD1
v_gene: TRBV14
j_gene: TRBJ1-2
abundance: -
CDR3aa: CASSPDRVLGYTF
CDR3nt: TGTGCCAGCAGCCCCGACAGGGTATTAGGCTACACCTTC

d_gene: -
v_gene: TRBV5-8
j_gene: TRBJ1-1
abundance: -
CDR3aa: CASSLGGWTEAFF
CDR3nt: TGTGCCAGCAGTCTGGGGGGCTGGACTGAAGCTTTCTTT

d_gene: -
v_gene: TRBV6-5
j_gene: TRBJ2-3
abundance: -
CDR3aa: CASSYSDKDYTDTQYF
CDR3nt: TGTGCCAGCAGTTACTCGGACAAAGACTACACAGATACGCAGTATTTT

d_gene: -
v_gene: TRBV5-1
j_gene: TRBJ2-1
abundance: once
CDR3aa: CASRNPGTYNEQFF
CDR3nt: TGCGCCAGCAGGAACCCGGGGACTTACAATGAGCAGTTCTTC

d_gene: TRBD1
v_gene: TRBV30
j_gene: TRBJ1-2
abundance: -
CDR3aa: CAWSPWGSQGANNYGYTF
CDR3nt: TGTGCCTGGAGTCCCTGGGGGTCGCAGGGGGCCAATAACTATGGCTACACCTTC

d_gene: -
v_gene: TRBV6-6
j_gene: TRBJ1-2
abundance: -
CDR3aa: CASSYAAPGNYGYTF
CDR3nt: TGTGCCAGCAGTTACGCAGCCCCGGGAAACTATGGCTACACCTTC

d_gene: -
v_gene: TRBV25-1
j_gene: TRBJ1-3
abundance: -
CDR3aa: CASSPTWDFSGNTIYF
CDR3nt: TGTGCCAGCAGTCCAACTTGGGACTTCTCTGGAAACACCATATATTTT

d_gene: TRBD1
v_gene: TRBV2
j_gene: TRBJ1-2
abundance: -
CDR3aa: CASSEGTGGWGGYTF
CDR3nt: TGTGCCAGCAGTGAAGGGACAGGGGGCTGGGGAGGCTACACCTTC

d_gene: -
v_gene: TRBV11-2
j_gene: TRBJ2-1
abundance: -
CDR3aa: CASIPRAGYNEQFF
CDR3nt: TGTGCCAGCATCCCTCGGGCAGGGTACAATGAGCAGTTCTTC

d_gene: -
v_gene: TRBV2
j_gene: TRBJ1-4
abundance: -
CDR3aa: CASSSGQSDGEKLFF
CDR3nt: TGTGCCAGCAGTTCCGGACAGTCCGACGGGGAAAAACTGTTTTTT

d_gene: TRBD2
v_gene: TRBV4-1
j_gene: TRBJ2-6
abundance: -
CDR3aa: CASSQRREGVGPGANVLTF
CDR3nt: TGCGCCAGCAGCCAGAGACGGGAGGGAGTAGGTCCTGGGGCCAACGTCCTGACTTTC

d_gene: -
v_gene: TRBV28
j_gene: TRBJ2-7
abundance: -
CDR3aa: CASSLVGGSYEQYF
CDR3nt: TGTGCCAGCAGTTTAGTTGGAGGCTCCTACGAGCAGTACTTC

d_gene: -
v_gene: TRBV19
j_gene: TRBJ2-7
abundance: -
CDR3aa: CASGVSYEQYF
CDR3nt: TGTGCCAGTGGGGTATCCTACGAGCAGTACTTC

d_gene: TRBD2
v_gene: TRBV7-9
j_gene: TRBJ2-3
abundance: -
CDR3aa: CASSYWLAGGPESDTQYF
CDR3nt: TGTGCCAGCAGCTATTGGCTAGCGGGGGGGCCGGAGTCAGATACGCAGTATTTT

d_gene: -
v_gene: TRBV5-4
j_gene: TRBJ1-2
abundance: -
CDR3aa: CASSLEGSTNYGYTF
CDR3nt: TGTGCCAGCAGCTTGGAGGGCAGCACTAACTATGGCTACACCTTC

d_gene: TRBD1
v_gene: TRBV10-1
j_gene: TRBJ2-5
abundance: -
CDR3aa: CASSESKGAGRQETQYF
CDR3nt: TGCGCCAGCAGTGAGTCGAAGGGGGCCGGAAGACAAGAGACCCAGTACTTC

d_gene: -
v_gene: TRBV7-8
j_gene: TRBJ1-5
abundance: -
CDR3aa: CASSMTGGNQPQHF
CDR3nt: TGTGCCAGCAGCATGACAGGAGGCAATCAGCCCCAGCATTTT

d_gene: -
v_gene: TRBV11-3
j_gene: TRBJ1-3
abundance: -
CDR3aa: CASSLRTLVKCTIYF
CDR3nt: TGTGCCAGCAGCCTCCGGACACTTGTAAAGTGCACCATATATTTT

d_gene: TRBD1
v_gene: TRBV28
j_gene: TRBJ2-2
abundance: -
CDR3aa: CASSLHRGAELFF
CDR3nt: TGTGCCAGCAGTTTACACAGGGGGGCGGAGCTGTTTTTT

d_gene: TRBD1
v_gene: TRBV9
j_gene: TRBJ2-7
abundance: -
CDR3aa: CASSARGDRDEQYF
CDR3nt: TGTGCCAGCAGCGCCAGAGGTGACAGGGACGAGCAGTACTTC

d_gene: -
v_gene: TRBV7-9
j_gene: TRBJ1-1
abundance: -
CDR3aa: CASSRMNTEAFF
CDR3nt: TGTGCCAGCAGCCGAATGAACACTGAAGCTTTCTTT

d_gene: -
v_gene: TRBV5-6
j_gene: TRBJ2-7
abundance: -
CDR3aa: CASSLGLGYLYEQYF
CDR3nt: TGTGCCAGCAGCTTGGGTCTAGGGTACCTCTACGAGCAGTACTTC

d_gene: TRBD1
v_gene: TRBV25-1
j_gene: TRBJ1-2
abundance: -
CDR3aa: CASSDRGRYGYTF
CDR3nt: TGTGCCAGCAGTGACAGGGGGCGGTATGGCTACACCTTC

d_gene: -
v_gene: TRBV2
j_gene: TRBJ1-4
abundance: -
CDR3aa: CASSVQGAKLFF
CDR3nt: TGTGCCAGCAGTGTCCAGGGCGCAAAACTGTTTTTT

d_gene: TRBD1
v_gene: TRBV11-2
j_gene: TRBJ2-2
abundance: -
CDR3aa: CASSPITSQGAGTGELFF
CDR3nt: TGTGCCAGCAGCCCAATAACATCACAGGGGGCGGGCACCGGGGAGCTGTTTTTT